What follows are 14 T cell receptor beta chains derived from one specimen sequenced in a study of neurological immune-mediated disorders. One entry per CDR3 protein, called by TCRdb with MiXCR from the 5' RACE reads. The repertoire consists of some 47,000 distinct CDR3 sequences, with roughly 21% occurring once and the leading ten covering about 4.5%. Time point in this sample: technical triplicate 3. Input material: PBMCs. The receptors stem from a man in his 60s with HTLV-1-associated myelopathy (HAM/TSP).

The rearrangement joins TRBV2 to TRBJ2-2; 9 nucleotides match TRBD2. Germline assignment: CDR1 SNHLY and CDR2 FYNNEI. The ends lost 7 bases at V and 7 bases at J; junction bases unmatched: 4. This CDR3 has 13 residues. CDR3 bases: TGTGCCAGCAAGAGCGGGGGGTACGGGGAGCTGTTTTTT. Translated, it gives CASKSGGYGELFF.

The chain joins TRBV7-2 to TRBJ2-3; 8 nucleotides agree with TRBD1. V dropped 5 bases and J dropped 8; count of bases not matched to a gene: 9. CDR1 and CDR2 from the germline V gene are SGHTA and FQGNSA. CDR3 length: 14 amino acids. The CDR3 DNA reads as TGTGCCAGCAGCCCCGGACAGGGAGCAACTACGCAGTATTTT. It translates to CASSPGQGATTQYF. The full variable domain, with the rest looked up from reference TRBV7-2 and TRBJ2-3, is GAGVSQSPSNKVTEKGKDVELRCDPISGHTALYWYRQSLGQGLEFLIYFQGNSAPDKSGLPSDRFSAERTGGSVSTLTIQRTQQEDSAVYLCASSPGQGATTQYFGPGTRLTVL.

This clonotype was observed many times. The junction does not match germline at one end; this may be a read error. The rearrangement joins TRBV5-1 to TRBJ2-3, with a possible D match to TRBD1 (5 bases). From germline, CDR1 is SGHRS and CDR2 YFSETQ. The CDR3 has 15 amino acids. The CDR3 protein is CASNLGLGKTDTQYF. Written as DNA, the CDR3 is TGCGCCAGCAACTTGGGGCTAGGAAAGACAGATACGCAGTATTTT.

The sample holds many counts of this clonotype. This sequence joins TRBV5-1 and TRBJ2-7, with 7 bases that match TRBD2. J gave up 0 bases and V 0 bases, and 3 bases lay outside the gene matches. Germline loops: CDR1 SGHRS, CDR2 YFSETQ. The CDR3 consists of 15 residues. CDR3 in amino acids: CASSLGAGSSYEQYF. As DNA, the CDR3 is TGCGCCAGCAGCTTGGGAGCGGGATCCTCCTACGAGCAGTACTTC.

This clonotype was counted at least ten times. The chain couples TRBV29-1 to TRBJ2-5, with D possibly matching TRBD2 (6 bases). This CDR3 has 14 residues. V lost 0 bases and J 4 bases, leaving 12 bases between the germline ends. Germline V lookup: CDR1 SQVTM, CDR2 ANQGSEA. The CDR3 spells CSVEDSGGVETQYF. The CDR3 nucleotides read TGCAGCGTTGAAGATTCTGGAGGGGTAGAGACCCAGTACTTC.

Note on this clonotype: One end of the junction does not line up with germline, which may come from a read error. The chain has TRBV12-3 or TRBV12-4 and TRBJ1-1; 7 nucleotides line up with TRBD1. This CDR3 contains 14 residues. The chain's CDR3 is CASIRDSVNTEVFF. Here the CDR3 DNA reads TGTGCCAGCATCAGGGACAGCGTGAACACTGAAGTTTTCTTT.

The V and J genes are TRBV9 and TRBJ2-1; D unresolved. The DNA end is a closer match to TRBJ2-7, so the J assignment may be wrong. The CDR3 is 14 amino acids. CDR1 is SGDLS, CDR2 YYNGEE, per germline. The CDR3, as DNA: TGTGCCAGCAGCCTAAGGGCGGAGCCTTACGAGCAGTACTTC. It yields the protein CASSLRAEPYEQYF.

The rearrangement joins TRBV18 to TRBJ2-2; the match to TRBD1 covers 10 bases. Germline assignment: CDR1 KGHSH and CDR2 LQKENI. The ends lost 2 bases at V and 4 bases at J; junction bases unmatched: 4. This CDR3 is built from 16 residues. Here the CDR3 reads CASSPGTGAITGELFF. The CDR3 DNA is TGTGCCAGCTCACCAGGGACAGGGGCGATCACCGGGGAGCTGTTTTTT.

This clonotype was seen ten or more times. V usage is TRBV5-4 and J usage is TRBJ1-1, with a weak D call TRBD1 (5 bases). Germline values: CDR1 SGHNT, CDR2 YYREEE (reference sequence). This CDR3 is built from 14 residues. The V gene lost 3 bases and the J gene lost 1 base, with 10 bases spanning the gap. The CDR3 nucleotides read TGTGCCAGCAGCTGGGGGGTGACGAACACTGAAGCTTTCTTT. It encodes CASSWGVTNTEAFF.

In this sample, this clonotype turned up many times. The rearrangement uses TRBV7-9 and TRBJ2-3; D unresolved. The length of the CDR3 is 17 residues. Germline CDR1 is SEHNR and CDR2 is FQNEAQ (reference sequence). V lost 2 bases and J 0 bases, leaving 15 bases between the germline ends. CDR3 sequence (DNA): TGTGCCAGCAGCTTACTGACTGGCGGAACTAGCACAGATACGCAGTATTTT. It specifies CASSLLTGGTSTDTQYF.

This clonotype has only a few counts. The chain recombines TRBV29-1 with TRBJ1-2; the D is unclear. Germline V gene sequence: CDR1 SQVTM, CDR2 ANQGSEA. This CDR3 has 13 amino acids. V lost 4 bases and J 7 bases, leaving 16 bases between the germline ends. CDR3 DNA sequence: TGCAGCGTTGCGAACCGGGAACGGGGTGGCTACACCTTC. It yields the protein CSVANRERGGYTF.

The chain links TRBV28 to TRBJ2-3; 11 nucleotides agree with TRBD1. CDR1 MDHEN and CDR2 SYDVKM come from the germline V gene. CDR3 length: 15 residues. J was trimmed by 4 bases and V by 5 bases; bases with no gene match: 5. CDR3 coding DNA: TGTGCCAGCAGTCATCGGACAGGGGGCGCAGATACGCAGTATTTT. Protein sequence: CASSHRTGGADTQYF.

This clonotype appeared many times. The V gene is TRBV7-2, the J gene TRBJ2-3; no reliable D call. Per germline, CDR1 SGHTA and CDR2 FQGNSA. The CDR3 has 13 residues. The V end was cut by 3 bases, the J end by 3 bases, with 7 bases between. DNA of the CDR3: TGTGCCAGCAGCTTGGGTATGACAGATACGCAGTATTTT. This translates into CASSLGMTDTQYF.

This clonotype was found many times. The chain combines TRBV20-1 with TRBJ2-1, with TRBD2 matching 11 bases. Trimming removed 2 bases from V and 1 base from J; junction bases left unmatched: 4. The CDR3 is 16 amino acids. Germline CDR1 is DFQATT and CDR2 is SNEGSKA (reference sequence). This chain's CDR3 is CSARKGLAASYNEQFF. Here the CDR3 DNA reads TGCAGTGCTAGAAAGGGACTAGCGGCGTCCTACAATGAGCAGTTCTTC.